These T cell receptor beta chains were read from a single sample in a study of cytotoxic CD8 clonotypes in ibrutinib-treated CLL. The repertoire was sequenced with immunoSEQ multiplex PCR; TCRdb's copy has only in-frame clones and lacks some. The repertoire consists of 45,000 or so clones, with about three fifths occurring once and the leading ten covering approximately 28%. Sequencing used PBMCs, obtained after 24 months of ibrutinib treatment. Receptors originate from a human donor with chronic lymphocytic leukemia. Both conserved end residues are trimmed from each CDR3. The order of the fields is J gene, V gene, CDR3 protein.

J: TRBJ1-5
V: TRBV19
CDR3: ASSIGQGAVRQPQH

J: TRBJ2-7
V: TRBV27
CDR3: ASSPSGDLYEQY

J: TRBJ1-1
V: TRBV9
CDR3: ASSVGQRITEAF

J: TRBJ2-2
V: TRBV5-5
CDR3: ASSLGGTGELF

J: TRBJ1-2
V: TRBV5-8
CDR3: ASSPGQGMDGYT

J: TRBJ1-4
V: TRBV4-1
CDR3: ASSQEVLWTGSLSREKLF

J: TRBJ2-5
V: TRBV5-6
CDR3: ASSLNRGGPQETQY

J: TRBJ1-6
V: TRBV6-5
CDR3: ASSRESPGALH

J: TRBJ1-4
V: TRBV9
CDR3: ASSPPGQGREKLF

J: TRBJ1-2
V: TRBV11-2
CDR3: ASSETGGAVHGYT

J: TRBJ2-7
V: TRBV19
CDR3: ASRMDFSSYEQY

J: TRBJ2-1
V: TRBV11-2
CDR3: ASSLVQASVYEQF

J: TRBJ2-3
V: TRBV7-8
CDR3: ASSPGLAGGGADTQY

J: TRBJ1-3
V: TRBV19
CDR3: ASSMRVSGNTIY

J: TRBJ2-3
V: TRBV15
CDR3: ATSLVLGTDTQY

J: TRBJ1-4
V: TRBV27
CDR3: ASSYLGTSNEKLF

J: TRBJ2-1
V: TRBV7-6
CDR3: ASSLAGTALSSYNEQF

J: TRBJ2-3
V: TRBV2
CDR3: ASGTGQHLTDTQY

J: TRBJ2-2
V: TRBV29-1
CDR3: SVGVDNRGKKSGELF

J: TRBJ2-5
V: TRBV12-5
CDR3: ASGPQGIAETQY

J: TRBJ2-3
V: TRBV27
CDR3: ASRKGQGSWDTQY

J: TRBJ2-5
V: TRBV14
CDR3: ASSRQPQETQY

J: TRBJ2-7
V: TRBV5-1
CDR3: ASSSGVAKPYEQY

J: TRBJ1-2
V: TRBV2
CDR3: ASADSQGASYGYT

J: TRBJ1-5
V: TRBV7-8
CDR3: ASSLGGAGAHQPQH

J: TRBJ1-4
V: TRBV9
CDR3: ASSVGAGVEKLF

J: TRBJ2-1
V: TRBV5-6
CDR3: ASSLGGLSSYNEQF

J: TRBJ2-7
V: TRBV27
CDR3: ASSLSLGTAYEQY

J: TRBJ2-7
V: TRBV27
CDR3: ASSFRPRASSYEQY

J: TRBJ2-7
V: TRBV25-1
CDR3: ASGRVGEQY

J: TRBJ1-6
V: TRBV11-2
CDR3: ASSLVPRGPNSPLH

J: TRBJ2-7
V: TRBV11-2
CDR3: ASSPSGTGSPGEQY

J: TRBJ1-6
V: TRBV19
CDR3: ASSRQGNSPLH

J: TRBJ2-4
V: TRBV6-5
CDR3: ASSTQQGGIQY

J: TRBJ1-1
V: TRBV6-6
CDR3: ASELAGVEAF

J: TRBJ2-2
V: TRBV5-1
CDR3: ASSLSSQGSGTGELF

J: TRBJ2-1
V: TRBV27
CDR3: ASSLSGDRVNEQF

J: TRBJ2-7
V: TRBV7-2
CDR3: ASSSTARAHYEQY

J: TRBJ2-2
V: TRBV2
CDR3: ASTPDILGELF

J: TRBJ1-1
V: TRBV16
CDR3: ASSHKKTGDGTEAF

J: TRBJ2-3
V: TRBV2
CDR3: ASSRWTSGGRDTQY

J: TRBJ2-5
V: TRBV7-6
CDR3: ASSLNPETQY

J: TRBJ1-5
V: TRBV7-7
CDR3: ASSLDKGEPQH

J: TRBJ1-2
V: TRBV5-1
CDR3: ASSMRDLGGYT